The clone carrying this T cell receptor (beta chain) was detected ten times or more. The antigen remains undetermined. These data originate in a study of T cells in Graves' hyperthyroidism and ophthalmopathy. Study outcomes and limitations: In blood, most of the thyroid clonotypes expanded above 0.001 were also present.

Germline V CDR1 and CDR2: LGHNA, YNFKEQ. The CDR3 extends over 15 amino acids. V lost 0 bases, J lost 6 bases, and 13 bases lay in between. What was amplified from RNA transcripts were TCR beta CDR3 regions. TCR CDR3 underwent first-round RT-PCR with the HTBI primer set. MiXCR was run by TCRdb on the multiplex PCR reads, yielding one entry per CDR3 protein. The sample consists of under 500,000 distinct CDR3 sequences, over 11% of them appearing once. The receptor comes from a middle-aged man with Graves' ophthalmopathy. Sequenced: blood. The rearrangement uses TRBV4-2 and TRBJ2-3; D is perhaps TRBD2 (6 bases). The CDR3 loop is CASSQDGDSQDTQYF. CDR3 bases: TGTGCCAGCAGCCAAGATGGGGACTCGCAGGATACGCAGTATTTT.